This is a list of T cell receptor beta chains from one sample in a study of T cells in localized non-small cell lung cancer. Method: immunoSEQ multiplex PCR; TCRdb's copy keeps in-frame clones and lacks some. Of approximately 76,000 clones in the sample, about 84% were seen once. Sequencing used peripheral blood, obtained before any cancer treatment. These TCRs come from a female donor over 55 with stage I lung adenocarcinoma. CDR3s include the opening cysteine and the closing phenylalanine or tryptophan. D genes are given only for firm matches. The size of a clone is reported for some rows only, either as once, few or many, or as a class for expanded clones.

. . TRBJ2-3 TRBV19 CASSIGGSGDTQYF TGTGCCAGTAGTATAGGGGGGTCGGGGGATACGCAGTATTTT
few . TRBJ2-2 TRBV7-2 CASSFGRGVTGELFF TGTGCCAGCAGCTTCGGACGAGGGGTCACCGGGGAGCTGTTTTTT
few . TRBJ1-2 TRBV7-9 CASSLGMGNYGYTF TGTGCCAGCAGCTTAGGGATGGGGAACTATGGCTACACCTTC
. TRBD2 TRBJ2-1 TRBV27 CASSPQWRTGGLNEQFF TGTGCCAGCAGCCCCCAATGGAGGACGGGGGGGCTGAATGAGCAGTTCTTC
. TRBD2 TRBJ2-5 TRBV28 CASSGTSGRMYQETQYF TGTGCCAGCAGTGGGACTAGCGGGAGGATGTACCAAGAGACCCAGTACTTC
. TRBD2 TRBJ2-3 TRBV4-2 CASSQEGAGGTDTQYF TGTGCCAGCAGCCAAGAGGGAGCGGGAGGCACAGATACGCAGTATTTT
. TRBD2 TRBJ2-2 TRBV5-1 CASSLNPAGTSPGELFF TGCGCCAGCAGCTTGAACCCCGCTGGGACTAGCCCCGGGGAGCTGTTTTTT
. . TRBJ2-7 TRBV6-6 CASSYGRDYEQYF TGTGCCAGCAGTTACGGCAGGGACTACGAGCAGTACTTC
many . TRBJ1-1 TRBV10-3 CAISDFQGRNTEAFF TGTGCCATCAGTGATTTCCAGGGTAGGAACACTGAAGCTTTCTTT
few . TRBJ1-1 TRBV5-1 CASSLGPGTDEAFF TGCGCCAGCAGCTTGGGACCGGGGACCGATGAAGCTTTCTTT
once . TRBJ2-7 TRBV6-6 CASSDHRNSYEQYF TGTGCCAGCAGTGATCACAGGAATTCCTACGAGCAGTACTTC
. TRBD1 TRBJ1-1 TRBV6-5 CASSFLQGAEAFF TGTGCCAGCAGTTTCCTACAGGGGGCAGAAGCTTTCTTT
. . TRBJ2-7 TRBV4-2 CASSQEGQPHYEQYF TGTGCCAGCAGCCAAGAAGGACAGCCCCACTACGAGCAGTACTTC
. TRBD1 TRBJ1-1 TRBV4-3 CASSQLGTASEAFF TGCGCCAGCAGCCAACTAGGGACAGCGTCTGAAGCTTTCTTT
many . TRBJ2-5 TRBV15 CATSRDTTETQYF TGTGCCACCAGCAGAGATACTACGGAGACCCAGTACTTC
. . TRBJ1-1 TRBV5-6 CASSPPGGMNTEAFF TGTGCCAGCAGCCCCCCCGGTGGTATGAACACTGAAGCTTTCTTT
. TRBD1 TRBJ1-3 TRBV7-2 CASSRQGGSGNTIYF TGTGCCAGCAGCCGTCAGGGGGGATCTGGAAACACCATATATTTT
. TRBD1 TRBJ2-1 TRBV6-1 CAASGAGGFNEQFF TGTGCCGCCTCGGGGGCAGGGGGCTTCAATGAGCAGTTCTTC
. TRBD1 TRBJ2-7 TRBV9 CASSVGSRDRVNEQYF TGTGCCAGCAGCGTAGGATCCCGGGACAGGGTCAACGAGCAGTACTTC
few . TRBJ2-3 TRBV4-3 CASSQDQGISGADTQYF TGCGCCAGCAGCCAAGATCAGGGGATTAGCGGCGCGGATACGCAGTATTTT
. . TRBJ1-4 TRBV28 CASSLDTGNNEKLFF TGTGCCAGCAGTTTAGATACAGGGAATAATGAAAAACTGTTTTTT
. TRBD1 TRBJ2-7 TRBV4-2 CASSQEQGSYEQYF TGTGCCAGCAGCCAAGAACAGGGGTCCTACGAGCAGTACTTC